The 17 T cell receptor beta chains presented below share a single source sample, sequenced in a study of T cell responses to AZD1222 COVID-19 vaccine. TCRdb's table, derived via immunoSEQ multiplex PCR, lists solely in-frame clones and lacks some. The table shows some 180,000 clones, with around 94% occurring only once. The material was peripheral blood, obtained 28 days after the second dose of the MenACWY control vaccine. All receptors derive from an adult who received the MenACWY meningococcal vaccine as a control.

The chain uses TRBV25-1 and TRBJ2-1, with 7 bases lining up with TRBD1. The CDR3 loop spans 14 amino acids. V was pared by 7 bases and J by 0 bases, with 3 bases of the junction left unmatched. From germline, CDR1 is MGHDK and CDR2 SYGVNS. This CDR3 reads CASIPGGSYNEQFF. The DNA of the CDR3 is TGTGCCAGCATCCCAGGGGGCTCCTACAATGAGCAGTTCTTC.

The V call is TRBV19, the J call TRBJ2-7; the D is unclear. CDR1 is LNHDA, CDR2 SQIVND, per germline (reference sequence). The V end lost 3 bases, the J end lost 3 bases, and 15 bases lay between the germline ends. The CDR3 loop spans 15 amino acids. Written as DNA, the CDR3 is TGTGCCAGTAGTATCGCCCTTCTCGACAACTACGAGCAGTACTTC. This gives the protein CASSIALLDNYEQYF.

DNA of the CDR3: TGTGCCAGCAGCCCCTGGGAAAGGAATGGCTACACCTTC. This encodes CASSPWERNGYTF. J is TRBJ1-2 and V is TRBV3-1 (or the pseudogene TRBV3-2), with D unresolved. Germline CDR1 is LGHDT and CDR2 is YNNKEL (reference sequence). Trimming removed 4 bases from V and 6 bases from J, with 12 bases in between. The CDR3 has 13 residues.

This rearrangement joins TRBV5-5 to TRBJ1-5; possible D gene TRBD1, 5 bases. V lost 0 bases to trimming and J lost 3 bases, with 13 bases between them. CDR1 is SGHKS, CDR2 YYEKEE, per germline (reference sequence). CDR3 size: 16 residues. The CDR3 DNA follows: TGTGCCAGCAGCTTGGCCGGGGGGGACTTCAATCAGCCCCAGCATTTT. Translating it yields CASSLAGGDFNQPQHF.

In this sample, this clone turned up a few times. V usage is TRBV11-2 and J usage is TRBJ2-7, with 10 bases identical to TRBD1. Germline lookup yields CDR1 SGHAT and CDR2 FQNNGV. The CDR3 totals 14 residues. The V segment lost 5 bases and the J segment 2 bases; nucleotides outside the gene matches: 3. Written as DNA, the CDR3 is TGTGCCAGCAGCCCGGGGACAGGGGCCTACGAGCAGTACTTC. This sequence encodes CASSPGTGAYEQYF.

Turning to this clone: At one end, the junction sequence differs from germline, possibly due to a read error. This rearrangement joins TRBV5-1 to TRBJ2-1, with 8 nucleotides matching TRBD1. Germline CDR1 is SGHRS and CDR2 is YFSETQ. CDR3 size: 17 residues. The CDR3 loop reads CATSPGAGTGGYNEQFF. The DNA for the CDR3 is TGCGCCACCAGCCCCGGAGCCGGGACAGGAGGCTACAATGAGCAGTTCTTC.

This clone was observed once. The chain has TRBV9 and TRBJ2-1; TRBD1 matches 8 bases. The CDR3 is 15 residues long. Germline assignment: CDR1 SGDLS and CDR2 YYNGEE. Trimming at V came to 5 bases and at J to 2 bases, leaving 6 bases not matched to a gene. The CDR3 reads CASRPGQGTYNEQFF. In DNA, the CDR3 is TGTGCCAGCAGACCCGGACAGGGTACCTACAATGAGCAGTTCTTC.

The CDR3 spells CASSRGPASYEQYF. Here the CDR3 DNA reads TGTGCCAGCAGCAGGGGACCAGCGAGCTACGAGCAGTACTTC. The V gene is TRBV7-6, the J gene TRBJ2-7, with D perhaps being TRBD1 or TRBD2 (5 bases each). CDR1 and CDR2 (germline): SGHVS, FNYEAQ. V was shortened by 5 bases and J by 3 bases, with 14 bases between the two germline ends. The CDR3 has 14 amino acids.

V and J are TRBV9 and TRBJ2-3, with a tentative D call TRBD1 (6 bases). The germline V and J ends were trimmed by 2 bases and 3 bases, with 10 bases remaining between them. The CDR3 consists of 14 residues. Germline assignment: CDR1 SGDLS and CDR2 YYNGEE. The CDR3, as DNA: TGTGCCAGCAGCGTGGGGCAGGGGACAGATACGCAGTATTTT. As protein: CASSVGQGTDTQYF.

The sample holds a few counts of this clone. The rearrangement joins TRBV11-3 to TRBJ2-7; TRBD2 is a possible D gene (6 bases). Trimming stripped 5 bases from V and 1 base from J, with 12 bases between. Germline loops: CDR1 SGHNT, CDR2 YENEEA. The CDR3 has 14 amino acids. CDR3 in DNA: TGTGCCAGCAGCGTGGGACTCGATTCCTACGAGCAGTACTTC. It specifies CASSVGLDSYEQYF. The whole variable domain, filled in from reference TRBV11-3 and TRBJ2-7, reads EAGVVQSPRYKIIEKKQPVAFWCNPISGHNTLYWYLQNLGQGPELLIRYENEEAVDDSQLPKDRFSAERLKGVDSTLKIQPAELGDSAVYLCASSVGLDSYEQYFGPGTRLTVT.

The chain links TRBV19 to TRBJ1-3, with D possibly being TRBD1 (5 bases). The CDR3 sequence is 14 residues long. Trimming stripped 5 bases from V and 0 bases from J, with 8 bases between. CDR1 LNHDA and CDR2 SQIVND come from the germline V gene (reference sequence). CDR3 DNA sequence: TGTGCCAGTAGTCTGGGACCCTCTGGAAACACCATATATTTT. Translation gives CASSLGPSGNTIYF.

J is TRBJ1-2 and V is TRBV30; D gene uncertain. This CDR3 contains 14 residues. Germline V gene sequence: CDR1 GTSNPN, CDR2 SVGIG (reference sequence). Trimming left V 1 base short and J 4 bases short, with 13 bases between. Here the CDR3 reads CAWSEAPGAYGYTF. The CDR3 region has the DNA TGTGCCTGGAGTGAGGCGCCAGGAGCCTATGGCTACACCTTC. Supplemented by reference TRBV30 and TRBJ1-2, the full variable domain reads SQTIHQWPATLVQPVGSPLSLECTVEGTSNPNLYWYRQAAGRGLQLLFYSVGIGQISSEVPQNLSASRPQDRQFILSSKKLLLSDSGFYLCAWSEAPGAYGYTFGSGTRLTVV.

This chain uses TRBV6-1 with TRBJ1-1; D may be TRBD1 (5 bases). V shed 1 base and J shed 11 bases, with 17 bases lying between them. Germline V gives CDR1 MNHNS, CDR2 SASEGT. The CDR3 extends over 14 amino acids. The CDR3 nucleotides read TGTGCCAGCAGTGAAGGAGCGCAGGGACCCAGGGCTTTCTTT. Amino acid sequence: CASSEGAQGPRAFF.

The chain carries TRBV24-1 and TRBJ2-1, with 14 bases matching TRBD2. The CDR3 loop spans 19 amino acids. Looked up from germline, CDR1 is KGHDR and CDR2 is SFDVKD. V shed 5 bases and J 0 bases; nucleotides not matched to a gene: 8. CDR3 nucleotide sequence: TGTGCCACCAGTGTAGGACTAGCGGGAGGCCGGAGCTCCTACAATGAGCAGTTCTTC. It translates to CATSVGLAGGRSSYNEQFF.

The chain recombines TRBV5-5 with TRBJ1-1; unclear D gene. V was pared by 5 bases and J by 10 bases, with 21 bases between. Looked up from germline, CDR1 is SGHKS and CDR2 is YYEKEE (reference sequence). CDR3 size: 14 residues. As DNA, the CDR3 is TGTGCCAGCAGGCCGCCTGGTCCCGAGCTGGTAGCTTTCTTT. Translation: CASRPPGPELVAFF.

The genes are TRBV19 and TRBJ1-3; D ambiguous. Germline CDR1 reads LNHDA; CDR2 reads SQIVND (reference sequence). The V and J ends lost 1 base and 0 bases respectively, with 10 bases between them. This CDR3 is built from 16 residues. CDR3 coding DNA: TGTGCCAGTAGTATAGGGACCTTCCACTCTGGAAACACCATATATTTT. The encoded protein is CASSIGTFHSGNTIYF.

The DNA for the CDR3 is TGTGCCAGCAGCCAAGAAGCCCTCTACGAGCAGTACTTC. It translates to CASSQEALYEQYF. This chain connects TRBV14 to TRBJ2-7, with D unresolved. CDR3 size: 13 residues. Germline CDR1 reads SGHDN; CDR2 reads FVKESK. V was clipped by 0 bases and J by 3 bases, with 6 bases between them. The whole variable domain, remainder taken from reference TRBV14 and TRBJ2-7, is EAGVTQFPSHSVIEKGQTVTLRCDPISGHDNLYWYRRVMGKEIKFLLHFVKESKQDESGMPNNRFLAERTGGTYSTLKVQPAELEDSGVYFCASSQEALYEQYFGPGTRLTVT.